Given below is one T cell receptor (beta chain) in context. What it binds is unknown. The libraries of TRB cDNA were prepared using 5' RACE with UMI labels. From its re-call of the 5' RACE reads, TCRdb lists each CDR3 protein once, without DNA. This listing includes about 62,000 distinct CDR3 sequences. This sample was included in a study of CXCR3-negative and CXCR3-positive naive CD8 T cells. Notes on the study in general: Diversity ran similarly high across both naive subsets but far lower in memory CD8+ cells. Surface CD5 matched across naive subsets, and TRB CDR3 properties served to infer TCR strength.

Sorting was done in triplicate for each CD8+ T cell subset (approximately 300,000 cells each). The CDR3 runs to 14 residues. Germline-derived CDR1 and CDR2 are DFQATT and SNEGSKA (reference sequence). This receptor was taken from a human donor in good health. Some clones in this sample may be carry-over from other donors' samples. This chain connects TRBV20-1 to TRBJ2-1; without DNA, the TCRdb call of TRBD2 cannot be checked. Sequencing was done on a sample of naive CXCR3- CD8+ T cells from blood. The subset is: CD45RO-CCR7+CD27+CD95- naive CD8+ T cells lacking CXCR3 (TNR3-). The CDR3: CSATTSGLYNEQFF.